A single sample gave rise to the 14 T cell receptor beta chains below, sequenced in a study of blood T cell repertoires in COVID-19. TCRdb keeps only in-frame clones here, not all; method: immunoSEQ multiplex PCR. The table lists about 260,000 clones, about 83% of them singletons. Sequenced: peripheral blood. The receptors were gathered from a woman aged 50 to 60 who had recovered from COVID-19.

The gene calls are TRBV9 and TRBJ2-3; a weak D match, TRBD2 (6 bases). V was trimmed by 0 bases and J by 6 bases, leaving 14 bases between them. Germline loops: CDR1 SGDLS, CDR2 YYNGEE. This CDR3 has 15 residues. CDR3 DNA sequence: TGTGCCAGCAGCGTAGCGAGCGTTAGCGGCGATACGCAGTATTTT. It specifies CASSVASVSGDTQYF.

The gene calls are TRBV11-2 and TRBJ1-3; 7 nucleotides match TRBD1. Germline CDR1 and CDR2: SGHAT and FQNNGV. V gave up 5 bases and J gave up 0 bases; unmatched junction bases: 7. The CDR3 loop spans 16 amino acids. The DNA of the CDR3 is TGTGCCAGCAGCGGCGGGACAGCTAACTCTGGAAACACCATATATTTT. Amino acid sequence: CASSGGTANSGNTIYF.

V and J are TRBV30 and TRBJ1-2; tentative D call: TRBD1 (6 bases). The CDR3 length is 12 residues. Between the trimmed V and J ends, which lost 2 bases and 4 bases, there was a span of 8 bases. Germline values: CDR1 GTSNPN, CDR2 SVGIG (reference sequence). The CDR3 spells CAWSTGLYGYTF. CDR3 sequence (DNA): TGTGCCTGGAGTACAGGGCTCTATGGCTACACCTTC.

The CDR3 is CASSHSGPAYEQYF. CDR3 in DNA: TGCGCCAGCAGTCATAGCGGTCCTGCCTACGAGCAGTACTTC. The V call is TRBV10-2, the J call TRBJ2-7; the D gene is possibly TRBD2 (6 bases). Germline CDR1 is WSHSY and CDR2 is SAAADI. Trimming removed 5 bases from V and 2 bases from J, with 13 bases in between. The CDR3 spans 14 residues.

The rearrangement joins TRBV5-1 to TRBJ2-7; no definite D call. This CDR3 has 13 amino acids. Per the germline V gene, CDR1 is SGHRS and CDR2 is YFSETQ. Trimming shortened V by 1 base and J by 2 bases, and 7 bases separated the two germline ends. The CDR3 loop is CASSLHLAYEQYF. CDR3 DNA sequence: TGCGCCAGCAGCTTGCATTTAGCCTACGAGCAGTACTTC.

V and J are TRBV7-2 and TRBJ2-2, with D perhaps matching TRBD1 (6 bases). The germline V gene has CDR1 SGHTA and CDR2 FQGNSA. This CDR3 is 16 amino acids long. V lost 1 base to trimming and J lost 0 bases, with 9 bases between them. The CDR3 nucleotides are TGTGCCAGCAGCTTAGGGGGGCTAGCGAACACCGGGGAGCTGTTTTTT. Residues: CASSLGGLANTGELFF.

This rearrangement joins TRBV19 to TRBJ1-5; 8 bases line up with TRBD1. Germline lookup yields CDR1 LNHDA and CDR2 SQIVND (reference sequence). J lost 6 bases, V lost 6 bases, and 13 bases had no gene match. The CDR3 is 16 residues long. Written as DNA, the CDR3 is TGTGCCAGTAGATCAGACCAGGGGGCAAATGCTCAGCCCCAGCATTTT. Encoded protein: CASRSDQGANAQPQHF.

V usage is TRBV5-5 and J usage is TRBJ1-2; D is ambiguous. The V end was cut by 3 bases, the J end by 6 bases, with 6 bases between. This CDR3 has 11 amino acids. Germline V CDR1 and CDR2: SGHKS, YYEKEE (reference sequence). CDR3 DNA: TGTGCCAGCAGCTATACTAATGGCTACACCTTC. Protein product: CASSYTNGYTF.

The CDR3 region has the DNA TGCAGTGCTAGTATAGCGGGGGGGGCGGAGACCCAGTACTTC. Translating it yields CSASIAGGAETQYF. V and J are TRBV20-1 and TRBJ2-5, with 11 bases fitting TRBD2. Losses at the gene ends were 3 bases for V and 5 bases for J; bases not matched to a gene: 5. The CDR3 has 14 amino acids. In germline, CDR1 is DFQATT, CDR2 SNEGSKA (reference sequence).

The rearrangement links TRBV6-5 to TRBJ2-1, with D possibly TRBD2 on 6 matching bases. The ends were cut back, 0 bases at V and 10 bases at J, with 13 bases in the middle. CDR3 length: 14 amino acids. CDR1 and CDR2 (germline): MNHEY, SVGAGI. CDR3 sequence (DNA): TGTGCCAGCAGTTACTCGGATAGGGCGGGGGAGCAGTTCTTC. Translating gives CASSYSDRAGEQFF.

This clone came up a few times. The chain recombines TRBV19 with TRBJ1-6; tentatively, D is TRBD1 (5 bases). Trimming took 7 bases from V and 4 from J, leaving 14 bases between them. The CDR3 sequence is 15 residues long. Per germline, CDR1 LNHDA and CDR2 SQIVND (reference sequence). The DNA for the CDR3 is TGTGCCAGTACCCCACAGGCGGGGTATAATTCACCCCTCCACTTT. Translating it yields CASTPQAGYNSPLHF.

CDR3 DNA sequence: TGTGCCAGCAGTCTGGACAGGGAGAAAAACGAGCAGTACTTC. It codes for CASSLDREKNEQYF. This chain links TRBV6-6 with TRBJ2-7, with TRBD1 matching over 8 bases. Germline lookup yields CDR1 MNHNY and CDR2 SVGAGI (reference sequence). Germline trimming cut 5 bases from V and 5 bases from J; bases unmatched to any gene: 8. The CDR3 has 14 amino acids.

The chain joins TRBV24-1 to TRBJ2-1; TRBD1 matches at 11 bases. Per the germline V gene, CDR1 is KGHDR and CDR2 is SFDVKD. This CDR3 contains 16 residues. Trimming cost V 4 bases and J 4 bases; bases outside gene matches: 5. CDR3 residues: CATSDPGTGGYNEQFF. The CDR3 DNA reads TGTGCCACCAGTGACCCCGGGACAGGGGGTTACAATGAGCAGTTCTTC.

The chain uses TRBV4-3 and TRBJ1-5; D is unresolved. V dropped 0 bases and J dropped 7 bases, with 7 bases sitting between them. Germline-derived CDR1 and CDR2 are LGHNA and YSLEER. CDR3 length equals 13 residues. CDR3 amino acids: CASSQDLAQPQHF. In DNA, the CDR3 is TGCGCCAGCAGCCAAGATCTCGCGCAGCCCCAGCATTTT.